This T cell receptor (beta chain) was sequenced during a study of neoadjuvant anti-PD-1 for oral cavity cancer. Method: immunoSEQ multiplex PCR; TCRdb's copy keeps in-frame clones and lacks some. The repertoire holds 30,000 or so clones, around four fifths seen once, with about 3.4% in the top ten. The CDR3 extends over 15 amino acids. In germline, CDR1 is MGHRA, CDR2 YSYEKL. V shed 2 bases and J 4 bases; nucleotides not matched to a gene: 4. The time point was: after neoadjuvant nivolumab, at surgical resection. Source: PBMCs, taken after nivolumab (anti-PD-1) treatment. The genes are TRBV4-1 and TRBJ2-2; 7 positions match TRBD1. The clonotype was recovered from a person aged 40 to 85 with oral cavity squamous cell carcinoma. CDR3 region: CASSQFDRATGELFF. The DNA of the CDR3 is TGCGCCAGCAGCCAATTCGACAGGGCCACCGGGGAGCTGTTTTTT.